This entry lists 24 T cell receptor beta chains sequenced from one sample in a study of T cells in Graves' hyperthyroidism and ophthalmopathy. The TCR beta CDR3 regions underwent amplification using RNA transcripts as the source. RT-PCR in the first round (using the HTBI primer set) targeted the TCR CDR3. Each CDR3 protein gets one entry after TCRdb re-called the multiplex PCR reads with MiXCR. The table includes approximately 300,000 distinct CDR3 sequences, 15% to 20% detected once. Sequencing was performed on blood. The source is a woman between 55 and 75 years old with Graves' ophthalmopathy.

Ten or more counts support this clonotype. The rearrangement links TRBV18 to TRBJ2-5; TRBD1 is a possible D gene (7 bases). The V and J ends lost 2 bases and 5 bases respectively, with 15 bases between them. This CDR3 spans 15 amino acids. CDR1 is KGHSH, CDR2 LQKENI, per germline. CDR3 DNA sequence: TGTGCCAGCTCACCAAGCCCGTCAGGGGGGGAGACCCAGTACTTC. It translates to CASSPSPSGGETQYF.

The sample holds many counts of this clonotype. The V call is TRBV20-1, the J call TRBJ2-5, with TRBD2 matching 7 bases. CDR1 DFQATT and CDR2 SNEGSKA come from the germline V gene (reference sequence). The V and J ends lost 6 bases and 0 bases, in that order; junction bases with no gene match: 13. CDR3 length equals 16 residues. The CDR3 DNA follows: TGCAGTGCCCATCTACCAGCGGGAAGATACCAAGAGACCCAGTACTTC. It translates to CSAHLPAGRYQETQYF.

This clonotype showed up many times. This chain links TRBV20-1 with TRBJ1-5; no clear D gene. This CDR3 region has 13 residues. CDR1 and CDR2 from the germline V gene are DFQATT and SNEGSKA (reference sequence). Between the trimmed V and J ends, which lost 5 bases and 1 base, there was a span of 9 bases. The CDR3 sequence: CSAELDSNQPQHF. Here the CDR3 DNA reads TGCAGTGCTGAGCTGGACAGCAATCAGCCCCAGCATTTT.

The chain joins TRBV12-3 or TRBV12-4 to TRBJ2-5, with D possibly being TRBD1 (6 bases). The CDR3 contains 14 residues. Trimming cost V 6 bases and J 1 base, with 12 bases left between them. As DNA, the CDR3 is TGTGCCAGCAGCGTACAGGGTATCCAAGAGACCCAGTACTTC. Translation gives CASSVQGIQETQYF.

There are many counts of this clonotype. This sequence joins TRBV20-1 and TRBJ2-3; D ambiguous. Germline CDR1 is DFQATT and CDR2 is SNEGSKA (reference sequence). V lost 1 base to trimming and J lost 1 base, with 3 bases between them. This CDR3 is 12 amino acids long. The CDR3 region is CSARARTDTQYF. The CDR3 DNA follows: TGCAGTGCTAGAGCCCGCACAGATACGCAGTATTTT.

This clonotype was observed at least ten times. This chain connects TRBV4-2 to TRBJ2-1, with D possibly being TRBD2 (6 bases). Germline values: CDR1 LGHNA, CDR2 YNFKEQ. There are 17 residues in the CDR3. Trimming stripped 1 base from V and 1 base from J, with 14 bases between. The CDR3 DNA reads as TGTGCCAGCAGCCAAGGAGGCGGGATTGTTTCCTACAATGAGCAGTTCTTC. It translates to CASSQGGGIVSYNEQFF.

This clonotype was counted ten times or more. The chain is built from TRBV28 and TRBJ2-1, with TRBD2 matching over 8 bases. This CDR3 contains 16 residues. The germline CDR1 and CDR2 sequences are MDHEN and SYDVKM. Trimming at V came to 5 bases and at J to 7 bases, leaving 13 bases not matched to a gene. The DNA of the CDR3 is TGTGCCAGCAGTCGGCCCCCGGGACTAGTGCTGAATGAGCAGTTCTTC. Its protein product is CASSRPPGLVLNEQFF.

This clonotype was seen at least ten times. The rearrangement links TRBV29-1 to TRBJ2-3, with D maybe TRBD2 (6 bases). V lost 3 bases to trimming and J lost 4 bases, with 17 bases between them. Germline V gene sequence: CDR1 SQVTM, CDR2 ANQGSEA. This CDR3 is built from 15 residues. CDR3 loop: CSVEGSGRRADTQYF. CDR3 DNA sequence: TGCAGCGTTGAGGGGTCAGGGCGGAGGGCAGATACGCAGTATTTT.

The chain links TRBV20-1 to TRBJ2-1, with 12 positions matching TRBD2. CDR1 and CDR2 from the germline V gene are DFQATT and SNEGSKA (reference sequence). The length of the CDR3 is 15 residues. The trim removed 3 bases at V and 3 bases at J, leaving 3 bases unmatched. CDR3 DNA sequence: TGCAGTGCTAGGGGGACTAGCGGGTTCTACAATGAGCAGTTCTTC. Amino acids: CSARGTSGFYNEQFF.

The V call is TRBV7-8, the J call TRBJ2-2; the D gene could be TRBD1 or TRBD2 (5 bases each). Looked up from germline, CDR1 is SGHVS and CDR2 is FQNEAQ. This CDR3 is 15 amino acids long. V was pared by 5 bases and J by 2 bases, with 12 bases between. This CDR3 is CASSQPGRNTGELFF. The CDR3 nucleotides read TGTGCCAGCAGCCAACCGGGACGTAACACCGGGGAGCTGTTTTTT.

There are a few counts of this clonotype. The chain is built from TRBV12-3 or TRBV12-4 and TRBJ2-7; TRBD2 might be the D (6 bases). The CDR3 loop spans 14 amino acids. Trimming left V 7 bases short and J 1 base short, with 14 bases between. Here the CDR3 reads CASNGSPRSYEQYF. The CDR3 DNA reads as TGTGCCAGCAACGGGAGCCCCCGATCCTACGAGCAGTACTTC.

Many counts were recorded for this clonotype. CDR3 protein: CASTPDSYSYNEQFF. In DNA form, the CDR3 reads TGCGCCAGCACCCCCGACAGTTACTCCTACAATGAGCAGTTCTTC. The V call is TRBV5-1, the J call TRBJ2-1, with TRBD1 as a possible D gene (5 bases). Germline CDR1 reads SGHRS; CDR2 reads YFSETQ. V was clipped by 6 bases and J by 0 bases, with 13 bases between them. The CDR3 consists of 15 residues.

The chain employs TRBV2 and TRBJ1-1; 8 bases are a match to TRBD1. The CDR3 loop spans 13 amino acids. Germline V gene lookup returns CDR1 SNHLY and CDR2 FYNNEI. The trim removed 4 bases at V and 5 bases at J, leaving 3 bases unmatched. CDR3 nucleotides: TGTGCCAGCAGTGGGACAGGGCGAACTGAAGCTTTCTTT. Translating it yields CASSGTGRTEAFF.

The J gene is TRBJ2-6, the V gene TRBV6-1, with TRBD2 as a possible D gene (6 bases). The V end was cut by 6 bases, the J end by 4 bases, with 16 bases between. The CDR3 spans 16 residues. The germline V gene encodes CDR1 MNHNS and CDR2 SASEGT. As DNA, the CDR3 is TGTGCCAGCAGACCCCCTGGGACTGCGGGGGCCAACGTCCTGACTTTC. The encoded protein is CASRPPGTAGANVLTF.

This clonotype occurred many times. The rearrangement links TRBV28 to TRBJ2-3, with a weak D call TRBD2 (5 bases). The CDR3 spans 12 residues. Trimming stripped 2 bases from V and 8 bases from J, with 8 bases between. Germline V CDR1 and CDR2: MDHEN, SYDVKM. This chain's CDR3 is CASSLSEGTQYF. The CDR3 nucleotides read TGTGCCAGCAGTTTAAGTGAGGGTACGCAGTATTTT.

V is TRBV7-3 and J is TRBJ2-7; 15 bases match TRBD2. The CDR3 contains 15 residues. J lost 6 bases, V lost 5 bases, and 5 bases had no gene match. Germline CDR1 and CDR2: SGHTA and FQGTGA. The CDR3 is CASSAGLAGGSEQYF. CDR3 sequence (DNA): TGTGCCAGCAGCGCGGGACTAGCGGGAGGAAGCGAGCAGTACTTC.

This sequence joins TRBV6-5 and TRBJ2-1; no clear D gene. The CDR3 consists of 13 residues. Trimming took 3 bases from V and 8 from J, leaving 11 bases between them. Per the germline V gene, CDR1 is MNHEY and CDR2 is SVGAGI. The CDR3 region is CASSYFRVHEQFF. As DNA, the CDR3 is TGTGCCAGCAGTTATTTTCGGGTCCATGAGCAGTTCTTC.

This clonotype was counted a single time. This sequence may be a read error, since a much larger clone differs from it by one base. CDR3 sequence reads: CNARYQANEKLFF. CDR3 nucleotide sequence: TGCAATGCTAGATATCAGGCTAATGAAAAACTGTTTTTT. The chain employs TRBV20-1 and TRBJ1-4, with D unresolved. This CDR3 spans 13 amino acids. Germline lookup yields CDR1 DFQATT and CDR2 SNEGSKA (reference sequence).

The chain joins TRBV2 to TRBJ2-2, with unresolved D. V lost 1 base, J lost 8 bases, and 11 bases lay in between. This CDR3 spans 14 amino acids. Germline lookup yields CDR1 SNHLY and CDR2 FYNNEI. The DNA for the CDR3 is TGTGCCAGCAGTGAAGGGTCTAGGTCTGGGGAGCTGTTTTTT. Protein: CASSEGSRSGELFF.

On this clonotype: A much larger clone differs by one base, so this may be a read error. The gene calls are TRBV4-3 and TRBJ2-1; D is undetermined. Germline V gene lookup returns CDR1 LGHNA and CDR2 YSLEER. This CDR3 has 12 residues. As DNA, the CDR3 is TGCGCCAGCAGCCAAGACTACAATAAGCAGTTCTTC. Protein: CASSQDYNKQFF.

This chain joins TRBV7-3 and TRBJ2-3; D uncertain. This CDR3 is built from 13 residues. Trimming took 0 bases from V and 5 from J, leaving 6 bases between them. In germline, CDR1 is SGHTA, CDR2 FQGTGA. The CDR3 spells CASSLTAVDTQYF. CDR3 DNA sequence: TGTGCCAGCAGCTTAACGGCTGTAGATACGCAGTATTTT.

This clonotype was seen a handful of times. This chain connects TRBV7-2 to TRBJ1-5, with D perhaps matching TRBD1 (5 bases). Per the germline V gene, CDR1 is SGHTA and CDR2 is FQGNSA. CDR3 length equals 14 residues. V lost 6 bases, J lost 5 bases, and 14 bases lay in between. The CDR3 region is CASSLKGLYQPQHF. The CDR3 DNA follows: TGTGCCAGCAGTTTGAAGGGGCTGTATCAGCCCCAGCATTTT. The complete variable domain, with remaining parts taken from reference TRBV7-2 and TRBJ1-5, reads GAGVSQSPSNKVTEKGKDVELRCDPISGHTALYWYRQSLGQGLEFLIYFQGNSAPDKSGLPSDRFSAERTGGSVSTLTIQRTQQEDSAVYLCASSLKGLYQPQHFGDGTRLSIL.

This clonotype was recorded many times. The CDR3 region is CASSIRLGAEEQYF. As DNA, the CDR3 is TGTGCCAGCAGCATCCGACTAGGGGCAGAAGAGCAGTACTTC. V gene TRBV9 combines with J gene TRBJ2-7, with a weak D call TRBD2 (6 bases). CDR1 SGDLS and CDR2 YYNGEE come from the germline V gene. This CDR3 is 14 amino acids long. V was pared by 4 bases and J by 7 bases, with 18 bases between.

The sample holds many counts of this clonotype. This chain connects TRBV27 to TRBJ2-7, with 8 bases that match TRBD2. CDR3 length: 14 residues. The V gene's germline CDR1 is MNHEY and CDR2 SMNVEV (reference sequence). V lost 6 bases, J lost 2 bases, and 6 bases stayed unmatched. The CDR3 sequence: CASRRSGSPYEQYF. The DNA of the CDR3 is TGTGCCAGCAGGAGAAGCGGGAGCCCCTACGAGCAGTACTTC.